Reported below is one T cell receptor beta chain. Antigen: not known. This entry comes from a study of cytomegalovirus exposure and HLA in healthy donors. A roughly 120-subject validation cohort, separate from the approximately 610-subject first cohort, supplied the donors. This table comes from immunoSEQ multiplex PCR, and its TCRdb copy is limited to in-frame clones, with some not included. Of about 340,000 clones in the sample, about nine tenths were seen once. Findings of the study overall: That first-cohort TCR clusters tended to co-occur in the 120 or so validation repertoires was found in a later analysis. Most TCR sequences showed up rarely, but some public TCRs showed up in many donors.

V lost 5 bases and J lost 5, with 10 bases in between. Per the germline V gene, CDR1 is MGHDK and CDR2 is SYGVNS. The CDR3 spans 13 residues. The V gene is TRBV25-1, the J gene TRBJ1-5; TRBD1 might be the D (5 bases). The clonotype originates from a woman aged 18 to 35 in good health and CMV-seronegative. Sample: PBMCs. The CDR3, as DNA: TGTGCCAGCAGTACAGGTGGGGATCAGCCCCAGCATTTT. Protein sequence: CASSTGGDQPQHF.